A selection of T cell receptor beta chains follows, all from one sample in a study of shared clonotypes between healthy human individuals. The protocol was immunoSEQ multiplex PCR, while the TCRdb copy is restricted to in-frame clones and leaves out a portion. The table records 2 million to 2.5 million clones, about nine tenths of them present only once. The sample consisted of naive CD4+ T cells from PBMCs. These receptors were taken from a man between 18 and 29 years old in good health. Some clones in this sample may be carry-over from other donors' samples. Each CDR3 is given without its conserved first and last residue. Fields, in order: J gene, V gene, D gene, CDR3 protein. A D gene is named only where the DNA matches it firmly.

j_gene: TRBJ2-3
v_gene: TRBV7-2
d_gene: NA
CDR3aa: ASSSVGDTQY

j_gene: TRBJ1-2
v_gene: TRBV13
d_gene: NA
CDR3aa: ASSSPRQQGFGYGYT

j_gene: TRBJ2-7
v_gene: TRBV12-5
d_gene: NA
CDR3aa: ASGLVGGRQY

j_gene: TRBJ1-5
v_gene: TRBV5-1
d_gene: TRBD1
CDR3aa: ASSTGTGEQPQH

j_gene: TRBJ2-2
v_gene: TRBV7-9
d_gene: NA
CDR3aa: ASSFGTLDTGELF

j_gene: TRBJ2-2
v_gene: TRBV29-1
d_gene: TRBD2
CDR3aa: SVESTSGRTSNTGELF

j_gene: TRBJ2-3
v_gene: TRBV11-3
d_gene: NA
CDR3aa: ASSLELRSDTQY

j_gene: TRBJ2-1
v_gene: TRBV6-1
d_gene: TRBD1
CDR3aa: ASLSDRVIFNEQF

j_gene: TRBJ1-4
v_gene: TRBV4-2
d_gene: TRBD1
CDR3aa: ASSQAAGGFEKLF

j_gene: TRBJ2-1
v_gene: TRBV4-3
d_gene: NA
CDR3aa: ASSQAQSRFEQF

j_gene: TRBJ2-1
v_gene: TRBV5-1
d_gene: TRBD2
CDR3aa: ASSLAGTSGPPNLDEQF

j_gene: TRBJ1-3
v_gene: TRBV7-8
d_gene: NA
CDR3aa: ASSYDVWGNTIY

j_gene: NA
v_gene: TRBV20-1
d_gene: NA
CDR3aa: SASDIYEQY

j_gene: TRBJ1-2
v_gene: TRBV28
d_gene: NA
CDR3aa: ASSLTGSGYT

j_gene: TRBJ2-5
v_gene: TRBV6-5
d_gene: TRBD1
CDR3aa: ASDRQGAGETQY

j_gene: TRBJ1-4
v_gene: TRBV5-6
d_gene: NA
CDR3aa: ASSFQEVNEKLF

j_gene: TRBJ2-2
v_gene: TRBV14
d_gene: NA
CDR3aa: ASSQRRRGTGELF

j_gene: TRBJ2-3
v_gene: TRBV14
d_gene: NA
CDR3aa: ASSLVPGTTDTQY

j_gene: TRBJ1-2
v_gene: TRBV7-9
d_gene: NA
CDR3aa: ASSLADSRYLYGYT